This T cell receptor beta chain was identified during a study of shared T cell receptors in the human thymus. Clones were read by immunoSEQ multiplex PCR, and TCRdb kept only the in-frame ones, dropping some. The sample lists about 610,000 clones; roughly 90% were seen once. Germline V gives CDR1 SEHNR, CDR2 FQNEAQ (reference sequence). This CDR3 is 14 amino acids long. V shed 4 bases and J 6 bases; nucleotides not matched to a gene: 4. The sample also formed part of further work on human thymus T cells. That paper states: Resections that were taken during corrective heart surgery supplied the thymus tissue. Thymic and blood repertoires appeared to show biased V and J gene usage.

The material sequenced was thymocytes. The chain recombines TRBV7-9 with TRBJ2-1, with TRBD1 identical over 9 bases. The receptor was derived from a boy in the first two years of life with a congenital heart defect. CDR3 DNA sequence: TGTGCCAGCAGCTCCCGGGACAGGGCCAATGAGCAGTTCTTC. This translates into CASSSRDRANEQFF.